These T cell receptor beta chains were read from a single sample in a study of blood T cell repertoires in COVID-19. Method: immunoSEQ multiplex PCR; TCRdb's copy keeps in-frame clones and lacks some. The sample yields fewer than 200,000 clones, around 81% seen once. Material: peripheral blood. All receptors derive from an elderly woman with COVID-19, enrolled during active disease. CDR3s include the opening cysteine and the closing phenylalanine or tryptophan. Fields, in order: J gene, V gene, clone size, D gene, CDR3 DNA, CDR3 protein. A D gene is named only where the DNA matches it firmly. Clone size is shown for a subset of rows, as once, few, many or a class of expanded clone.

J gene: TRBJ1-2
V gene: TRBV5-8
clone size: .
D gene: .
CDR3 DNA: TGTGCCAGCAGCTTAGTTCGCAGGGATTATGGCTACACCTTC
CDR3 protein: CASSLVRRDYGYTF

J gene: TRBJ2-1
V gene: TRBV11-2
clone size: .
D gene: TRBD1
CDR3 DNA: TGTGCCAGCAGCGGACAGGGGGCAGGCAATGAGCAGTTCTTC
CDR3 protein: CASSGQGAGNEQFF

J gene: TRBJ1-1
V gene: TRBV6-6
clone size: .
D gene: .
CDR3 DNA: TGTGCCAGCAGTTCCATGTCAGGGGTACGGGCTGAAGCTTTCTTT
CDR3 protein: CASSSMSGVRAEAFF

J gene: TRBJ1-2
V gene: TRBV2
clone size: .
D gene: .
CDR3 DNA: TGTGCCAGCCGACATGGTCTGGACTATGGCTACACCTTC
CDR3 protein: CASRHGLDYGYTF

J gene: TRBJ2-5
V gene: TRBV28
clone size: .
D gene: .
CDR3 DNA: TGTGCCAGCCGCCCAGCGCGGGGACGAGAGACCCAGTACTTC
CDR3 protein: CASRPARGRETQYF

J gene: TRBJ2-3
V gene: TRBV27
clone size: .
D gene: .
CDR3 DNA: TGTGCCAGCAGTTTAAAGGGGGTAGATACGCAGTATTTT
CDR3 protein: CASSLKGVDTQYF

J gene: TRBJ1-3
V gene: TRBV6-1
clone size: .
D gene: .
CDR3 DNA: TGTGCCAGCAGTGAAGGAGGTGGGAACACCATATATTTT
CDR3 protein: CASSEGGGNTIYF

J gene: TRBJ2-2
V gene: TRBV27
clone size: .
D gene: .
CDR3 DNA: TGTGCCAGCAGTTTGGGTTGGGTAGGGGCCGGGGAGCTGTTTTTT
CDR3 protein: CASSLGWVGAGELFF

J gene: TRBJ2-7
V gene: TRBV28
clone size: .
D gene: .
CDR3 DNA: TGTGCCAGCAGTTTGGGGCTAGAAGTTCAGTACGAGCAGTACTTC
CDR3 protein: CASSLGLEVQYEQYF

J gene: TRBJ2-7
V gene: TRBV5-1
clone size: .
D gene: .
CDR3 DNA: TGCGCCAGCAGCTTGGGGTGGGTGGGGCCGAGCTCCTACGAGCAGTACTTC
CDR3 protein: CASSLGWVGPSSYEQYF

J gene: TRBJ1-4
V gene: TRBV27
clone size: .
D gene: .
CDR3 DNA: TGTGCCAGCAGAGATCTGGGCCTTAATGAAAAACTGTTTTTT
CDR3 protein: CASRDLGLNEKLFF

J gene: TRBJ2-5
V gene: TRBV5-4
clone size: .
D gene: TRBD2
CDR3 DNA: TGTGCCAGCAGCTTGGCCGGACTAGCGGGTCGGGAGACCCAGTACTTC
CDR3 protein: CASSLAGLAGRETQYF

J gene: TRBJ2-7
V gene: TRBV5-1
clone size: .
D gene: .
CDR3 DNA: TGCGCCAGCAGCCCGGACAACTACTCCTACGAGCAGTACTTC
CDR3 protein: CASSPDNYSYEQYF

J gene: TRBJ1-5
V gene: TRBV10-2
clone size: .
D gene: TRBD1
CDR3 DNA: TGCGCCAGCAGTGAGTCCAAGGTGACAGGGGTTCAGCCCCAGCATTTT
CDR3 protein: CASSESKVTGVQPQHF

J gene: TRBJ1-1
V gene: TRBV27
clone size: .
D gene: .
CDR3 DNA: TGTGCCAGCAGTTTCCGGAGAAACACTGAAGCTTTCTTT
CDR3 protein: CASSFRRNTEAFF

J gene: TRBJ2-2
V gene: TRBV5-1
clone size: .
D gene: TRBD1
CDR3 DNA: TGCGCCAGCAGCGCCAGGACAGGGCAGACCGGGGAGCTGTTTTTT
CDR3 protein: CASSARTGQTGELFF

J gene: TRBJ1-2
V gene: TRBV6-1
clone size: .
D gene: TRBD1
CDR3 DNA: TGTGCCAGCAGTGAAAGCCGTGGGACAGGCGTATTCTATGGCTACACCTTC
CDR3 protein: CASSESRGTGVFYGYTF

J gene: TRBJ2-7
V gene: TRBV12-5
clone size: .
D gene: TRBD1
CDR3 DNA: TGTGCTAGTGGTTTGGACAGGGGCTACGAGCAGTACTTC
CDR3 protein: CASGLDRGYEQYF

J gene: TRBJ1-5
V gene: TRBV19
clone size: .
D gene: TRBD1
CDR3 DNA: TGTGCCAGTAGTAGACAGGGTCTGGAACAGCCCCAGCATTTT
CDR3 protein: CASSRQGLEQPQHF

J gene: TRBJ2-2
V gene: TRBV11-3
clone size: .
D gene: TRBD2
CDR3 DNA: TGTGCCAGCAGCCGAAGCGGGGGGGACTTCGGGGAGCTGTTTTTT
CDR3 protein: CASSRSGGDFGELFF

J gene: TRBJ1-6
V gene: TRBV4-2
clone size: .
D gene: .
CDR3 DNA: TGTGCCAGCAGCCAAGGGACAAATTCACCCCTCCACTTT
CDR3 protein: CASSQGTNSPLHF

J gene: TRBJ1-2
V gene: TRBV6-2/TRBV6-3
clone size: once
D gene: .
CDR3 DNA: TGTGCCAGCAGCCAGTGGAGGAGCTATGGCTACACCTTC
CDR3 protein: CASSQWRSYGYTF

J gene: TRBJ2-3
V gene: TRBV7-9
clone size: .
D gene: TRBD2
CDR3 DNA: TGTGCCAGCAGCCCCGCCGGGGGGGAAAATACGCAGTATTTT
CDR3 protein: CASSPAGGENTQYF

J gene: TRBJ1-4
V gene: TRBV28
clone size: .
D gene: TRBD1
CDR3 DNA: TGTGCCAGCAGTAAAGCGACAGGGGGGGGTGAAAAACTGTTTTTT
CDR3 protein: CASSKATGGGEKLFF

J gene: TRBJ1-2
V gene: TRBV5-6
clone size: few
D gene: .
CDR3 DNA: TGTGCCAGCAGCTCTTGGACAGAGATCTATGGCTACACCTTC
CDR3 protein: CASSSWTEIYGYTF

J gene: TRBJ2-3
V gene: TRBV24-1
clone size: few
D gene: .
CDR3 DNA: TGTGCCACCAGTGGTTTCGGGAGTGGAGATACGCAGTATTTT
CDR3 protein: CATSGFGSGDTQYF

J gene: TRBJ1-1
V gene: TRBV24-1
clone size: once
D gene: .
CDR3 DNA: TGTGCCACCAGTGATCCCACCAGGGTGGGTGAAGCTTTCTTT
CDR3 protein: CATSDPTRVGEAFF

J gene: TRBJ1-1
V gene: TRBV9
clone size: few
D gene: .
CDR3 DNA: TGTGCCAGCAGCGGAGGCCTGAACACTGAAGCTTTCTTT
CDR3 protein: CASSGGLNTEAFF

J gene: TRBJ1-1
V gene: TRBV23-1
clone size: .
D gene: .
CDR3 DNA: TGCGCCAGCAGTCAATCCGGGGGGCTGGGGAACACTGAAGCTTTCTTT
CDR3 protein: CASSQSGGLGNTEAFF

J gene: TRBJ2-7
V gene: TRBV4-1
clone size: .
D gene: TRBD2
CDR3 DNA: TGCGCCAGCAGCCACCGGGCTAGCGGGAGTTACGAGCAGTACTTC
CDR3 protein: CASSHRASGSYEQYF

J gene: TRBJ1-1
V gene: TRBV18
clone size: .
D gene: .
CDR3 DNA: TGTGCCAGCTCACCGGGCAGGAGGGGAAACACTGAAGCTTTCTTT
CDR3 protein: CASSPGRRGNTEAFF

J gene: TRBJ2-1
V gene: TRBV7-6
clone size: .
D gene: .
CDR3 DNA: TGTGCCAGCAGCTTTGCGGCCAGCTCCTACAATGAGCAGTTCTTC
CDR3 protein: CASSFAASSYNEQFF

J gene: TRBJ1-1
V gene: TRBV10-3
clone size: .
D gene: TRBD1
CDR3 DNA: TGTGCCACTCAAAGGGACAGGGAGGCCACTGAAGCTTTCTTT
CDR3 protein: CATQRDREATEAFF

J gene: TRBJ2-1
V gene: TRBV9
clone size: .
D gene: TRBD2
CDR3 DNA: TGTGCCAGCAGCCCCCGCCTAGCGGGATACAATGAGCAGTTCTTC
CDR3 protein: CASSPRLAGYNEQFF

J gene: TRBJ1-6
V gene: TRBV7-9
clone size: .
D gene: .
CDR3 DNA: TGTGCCAGCAGCTTAGTGAGTTCACCCCTCCACTTT
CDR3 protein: CASSLVSSPLHF

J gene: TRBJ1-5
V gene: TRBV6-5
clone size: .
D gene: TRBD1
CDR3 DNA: TGTGCCAGCAGGCAGGGGGCCGGGAATCAGCCCCAGCATTTT
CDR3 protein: CASRQGAGNQPQHF

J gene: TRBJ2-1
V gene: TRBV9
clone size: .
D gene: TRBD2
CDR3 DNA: TGTGCCAGCAGCGTAGTAGCGGGAGCCCTTTACTACAATGAGCAGTTCTTC
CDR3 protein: CASSVVAGALYYNEQFF

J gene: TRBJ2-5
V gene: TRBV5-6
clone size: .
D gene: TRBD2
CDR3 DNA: TGTGCCAGCAGCCCAGGACTAGCGGGGTGGGAGACCCAGTACTTC
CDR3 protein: CASSPGLAGWETQYF

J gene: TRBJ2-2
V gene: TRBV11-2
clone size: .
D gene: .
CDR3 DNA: TGTGCCAGCAGCCCCGGGTACACCGGGGAGCTGTTTTTT
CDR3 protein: CASSPGYTGELFF

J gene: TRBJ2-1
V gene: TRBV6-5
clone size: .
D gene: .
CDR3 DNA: TGTGCCAGTATCGGGGTTTACAATGAGCAGTTCTTC
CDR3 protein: CASIGVYNEQFF

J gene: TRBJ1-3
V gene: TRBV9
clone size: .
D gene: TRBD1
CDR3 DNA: TGTGCCAGCAGCGTACAGGGGGCTAATGGAAACACCATATATTTT
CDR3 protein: CASSVQGANGNTIYF

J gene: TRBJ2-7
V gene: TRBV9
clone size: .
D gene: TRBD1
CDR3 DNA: TGTGCCAGCAGCGAGAGGGGACAGGGAACCTACGAGCAGTACTTC
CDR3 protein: CASSERGQGTYEQYF

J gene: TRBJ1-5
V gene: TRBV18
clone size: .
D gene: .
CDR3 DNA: TGTGCCAGCTCACAGGACAGTAATCAGCCCCAGCATTTT
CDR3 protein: CASSQDSNQPQHF

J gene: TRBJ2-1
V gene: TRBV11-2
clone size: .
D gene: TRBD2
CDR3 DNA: TGTGCCAGCAGCTTAGATTGGGGCAGCGGGGGCTACAATGAGCAGTTCTTC
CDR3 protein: CASSLDWGSGGYNEQFF